The 5 T cell receptor beta chains in this list originate from one sample, sequenced in a study of long-term antiretroviral therapy in people with HIV. The assay used was immunoSEQ (version v3.0), run at survey level. The assay was immunoSEQ multiplex PCR, and TCRdb's table has in-frame clones only and misses some. The sample consists of around 26,000 clones, 76% of them appearing once. This specimen was unsorted PBMCs, taken 1.1 years before starting antiretroviral therapy. These receptors all stem from a woman between 40 and 50 years old with HIV.

The V gene is TRBV11-2, the J gene TRBJ1-6; no definite D call. From germline, CDR1 is SGHAT and CDR2 FQNNGV. The V and J ends lost 0 bases and 7 bases respectively, with 13 bases between them. The CDR3 runs to 16 residues. CDR3 sequence: CASSLDYAGENSPLHF. CDR3 nucleotide sequence: TGTGCCAGCAGCTTAGATTACGCCGGGGAGAATTCACCCCTCCACTTT.

This chain connects TRBV6-6 to TRBJ1-4, with D possibly matching TRBD1 (5 bases). CDR3 length equals 13 residues. In germline, CDR1 is MNHNY, CDR2 SVGAGI (reference sequence). V was clipped by 8 bases and J by 5 bases, with 12 bases between them. CDR3 coding DNA: TGTGCCAGCTCGGGACCGCCGAATGAAAAACTGTTTTTT. Protein product: CASSGPPNEKLFF.

V is TRBV2 and J is TRBJ2-1; 9 bases line up with TRBD2. Germline V gene sequence: CDR1 SNHLY, CDR2 FYNNEI. The CDR3 spans 14 residues. With V trimmed by 5 bases and J by 4 bases, 3 bases remained unmatched. This CDR3 is CASSRLAGYNEQFF. CDR3 in DNA: TGTGCCAGCAGTCGCCTAGCGGGATACAATGAGCAGTTCTTC. The entire variable domain, with the rest obtained from reference TRBV2 and TRBJ2-1, is as follows: EPEVTQTPSHQVTQMGQEVILRCVPISNHLYFYWYRQILGQKVEFLVSFYNNEISEKSEIFDDQFSVERPDGSNFTLKIRSTKLEDSAMYFCASSRLAGYNEQFFGPGTRLTVL.

The chain employs TRBV6-5 and TRBJ2-1; 7 nucleotides agree with TRBD1. With 6 bases clipped from V and 14 bases from J, the junction kept 7 bases outside the gene matches. Germline values: CDR1 MNHEY, CDR2 SVGAGI. The CDR3 is 11 residues long. For the CDR3, the DNA is TGTGCCAGCAGCTTCGACAGGGTGGAGTTCTTC. Translation gives CASSFDRVEFF.

V and J are TRBV6-6 and TRBJ1-2; D gene unclear. From germline, CDR1 is MNHNY and CDR2 SVGAGI (reference sequence). This CDR3 contains 12 residues. The V end lost 2 bases, the J end lost 2 bases, and 3 bases lay between the germline ends. The chain's CDR3 is CASSYDNYGYTF. The CDR3 DNA reads TGTGCCAGCAGTTACGACAACTATGGCTACACCTTC.